This T cell receptor (beta chain) was recorded in a study of blood T cells in healthy people across ages (dated by TCRdb to between 2014 and 2016). Study-level background: In model experiments, roughly one uniquely barcoded TCR beta cDNA molecule per two T cells was captured by template switching. Using deep sequencing normalized with unique cDNA molecular identifiers, the study measured how TCR beta repertoire diversity changes with age. Donors were grouped into four age groups: young (average roughly 15 years), middle-aged (roughly 38), aged (around 62) and long-lived (approximately 75). Two additional independent replicas of 1 million unique cDNA reads from the same blood draw were analyzed for two donors (one aged 18 to 30 and one aged 80 or older).

The CDR3 goes from the cysteine to the phenylalanine over 12 residues. This entry keeps only the CDR3 DNA: 36 bases, framed from base 1. V is shortened by 4 bases, J by 9 bases, and the region joining them spans 10 bases. Looking up the germline V gene (reference sequence) yields CDR1 LGHDT and CDR2 YNNKEL. Only a few counts were recorded for this clonotype. The antigen it recognizes is unknown. No quality values exist for individual bases; no much larger clone is one base distant. The study at large found these results: There was a strong correlation between observed TCR beta diversity and the percentage of naive T cells measured by flow cytometry. Donor CMV infection status was unknown, potentially confounding age-related changes in expanded clonotypes. Total diversity estimates from one million sequenced T cells were considered lower bounds and underestimates. Conclusive comparison of naive and antigen-experienced compartments was prevented by the profiling of bulk unsorted PBMCs. Observed TCR beta diversity per million T cells fell roughly linearly with age, and a significant reduction was already apparent by age roughly 41. Compared with the aged group, the long-lived group had more naive CD4+ T cells, fewer expanded clones and increased TCR diversity, a pattern suggesting age selection.

Systemically healthy Caucasian individuals from Russia, around 39 in total and aged 6 to 90 years, were included as donors. Around 9.8 milliliters of peripheral blood were collected from each donor into EDTA-treated Vacutainer tubes. Ficoll-Paque density-gradient centrifugation was used to isolate PBMCs, with at least 6.5 million per sample. Total RNA, at least 6 micrograms per sample, was extracted from PBMCs with Trizol reagent. The percentages of naive CD45RAhigh/CD27high T cells were determined by flow cytometry on a PBMC aliquot from every donor. The library was obtained by 5' RACE. The sequencer listed for this sample is Illumina HiSeq 2500. A second PCR of about 6 to 11 cycles was run with a J-beta primer mix and a sample-barcoded 5' primer. Each TCR beta cDNA molecule received a unique molecular identifier from a template-switch 5' adaptor carrying 12 random nucleotides. Each sample yielded at least 2.5 million CDR3-containing paired-end reads. All of the RNA was converted into first-strand cDNA using the Mint cDNA synthesis kit, with a TRBC-specific oligonucleotide serving as the primer. Following uracil-DNA glycosylase treatment, all cDNA underwent a first 18-cycle PCR with the universal primers M1SS and BC2_uni_R. The authors processed their data as follows. For normalization, 1 million high-quality reads, each with a distinct molecular identifier, were randomly selected from each sample. Reads with shared molecular identifiers were discarded instead of being binned into consensus sequences. MiTCR, set to a Q25 quality threshold and the strictest error-elimination algorithm, was used for CDR3 identification, clonotype clustering and error correction. A nonparametric unseen species model with Euler transformation was used to estimate a lower bound on total TCR beta diversity. TCRdb trimmed the raw reads at Q25, called clones with MiXCR and kept productive beta chains. A single entry per CDR3 protein holds the most common genes and DNA from its merged rows. The V and J calls, along with clone size, are taken from TCRdb and not from the paper's own processing. The sample table shows about 800,000 distinct CDR3 sequences, and around a quarter are seen once. The top ten clones comprise more than 3% of the sample.

This sample also appeared in a second study, on T cells of mothers and their children. The other study reports the following: The donors were nine systemically healthy Caucasian individuals, made up of three mothers and their six children. cDNA synthesis consumed the entire amount of extracted RNA, loaded at around 1.5 ug RNA in each 15 ul reaction. In the second PCR, the M1S primer added sample barcodes and 2-4 random nucleotides. More than 8 million TCR beta CDR3 reads were obtained from each mother, and roughly 3.1 million reads were obtained from each child. Thymic selection shapes the output of TCR recombination in a similar way in related and unrelated pairs, and inherited differences have a minor effect. Normalized repertoire overlap was always slightly but never significantly higher in related than unrelated mother-child pairs. Persistent microchimeric T cell clones were not detected, at a sensitivity of approximately 100 clones per million clonotypes. Deep NGS was used in the study to compare the TCR beta repertoires of mothers and children and to look for features that separate related mother-child pairs from unrelated individuals. Mothers averaged roughly 40 +/- 4 years of age and children averaged roughly 11 +/- 4 years. After adapters were ligated using NEBNext reagents, the libraries underwent 100+100 nt paired-end sequencing on an Illumina HiSeq 2000. To avoid cross-contamination, the mother libraries and the child libraries were prepared a month apart and sequenced in separate runs. For each donor, between about 500,000 and 2,200,000 distinct TCR beta clonotypes were identified. Naive TCR beta clonotypes were estimated from low-frequency clonotypes matched to each donor's FACS-determined naive share, without sorting.

The sequence joins TRBV3-1 to TRBJ2-1; the D gene identity is not certain. The specimen sequenced was blood. The receptor comes from a boy younger than 18 in good health. The CDR3 has the sequence CASSPSLGEQFF. Here is the DNA: TGTGCCAGCAGCCCGAGCTTGGGTGAGCAGTTCTTC.